This T cell receptor beta chain was obtained from a study of T cells in Graves' hyperthyroidism and ophthalmopathy. The CDR3 spans 14 residues. Trimming left V 0 bases short and J 6 bases short, with 13 bases between. Germline-derived CDR1 and CDR2 are SGHRS and YFSETQ. Authors of the study amplified TCR beta CDR3 regions from RNA transcripts. Initially, a first-round RT-PCR of the TCR CDR3 employed the HTBI primer set. TCRdb analysed the multiplex PCR reads with MiXCR anew, one entry per CDR3 protein. The sample includes roughly 630,000 distinct CDR3 sequences, around 14% of them seen just once. In making diagnoses, clinical symptoms, serum thyroxine and TRAb, thyroid ultrasound and orbital computed tomography were all used. It was over 9.5 ml of fresh peripheral blood that supplied the PBMCs. Ten or more counts support this clonotype.

The sequenced sample was blood. The receptor was isolated from a woman aged 25 to 45 with Graves' hyperthyroidism. V gene TRBV5-1 combines with J gene TRBJ2-7; D ambiguous. CDR3 residues: CASSLAPQRAEQYF. In DNA, the CDR3 is TGCGCCAGCAGCTTGGCCCCCCAGCGTGCCGAGCAGTACTTC.